A single count supports the clone carrying this TCR beta chain. The antigen is undetermined. This sample was included in a study of T cell clonotyping in hematopoietic cell transplantation. Study results and limitations: Few recipient clonotypes overlapped donors; over 95% were de novo at given depth. Graft donor and pretransplant recipient Inverse Simpson Index values predicted broader posttransplant TCR diversity. No sorting was done, leaving CD4 and CD8 contributions mixed.

The table came from immunoSEQ multiplex PCR; TCRdb's copy has only in-frame clones and leaves some out. Counted here are roughly 10,000 clones, roughly 89% occurring once; the ten biggest clones make up around 40%. Samples: about 28 days before transplant, then days 30, 100 and 180 after. This CDR3 has 12 amino acids. The V gene's germline CDR1 is SQVTM and CDR2 ANQGSEA. Between the trimmed V and J ends, which lost 7 bases and 3 bases, there was a span of 12 bases. This sample comprised PBMCs, obtained 180 days after allogeneic stem cell transplant. This sequence originates from a male patient aged 60-69 years who had an allogeneic stem cell transplant from an unrelated donor, so the T cells may come from the graft donor. Some clones in this sample may be carry-over from other donors' samples. The J gene is TRBJ2-5, the V gene TRBV29-1; no definite D call. The CDR3 here is CSDRRTKETQYF. In nucleotides, the CDR3 is TGCAGCGACAGACGGACCAAAGAGACCCAGTACTTC.